A single T cell receptor (beta chain) is shown here with its context. Sequencing used immunoSEQ multiplex PCR; TCRdb keeps in-frame clones, though not all of them. Of approximately 100,000 clones in the sample, over 70% were seen once. The entry originates in a study of blood T cell repertoires in COVID-19. Background on the study: Collection of acute and convalescent COVID-19 samples took place in the United States, Italy and Spain. T cells, B-cell-depleted T cells, or PBMCs provided the cDNA or gDNA that served as material.

This CDR3 is built from 13 residues. Trimming cost V 4 bases and J 6 bases; bases outside gene matches: 1. Germline assignment: CDR1 ENHRY and CDR2 SYGVKD. Sequenced material: peripheral blood. This clonotype was sampled from a man aged 55 to 69 with acute or convalescent COVID-19. The J gene is TRBJ1-5, the V gene TRBV10-3; 9 nucleotides match TRBD1. The CDR3 loop reads CAISVGQGQPQHF. In DNA form, the CDR3 reads TGTGCCATCAGTGTGGGACAGGGTCAGCCCCAGCATTTT.